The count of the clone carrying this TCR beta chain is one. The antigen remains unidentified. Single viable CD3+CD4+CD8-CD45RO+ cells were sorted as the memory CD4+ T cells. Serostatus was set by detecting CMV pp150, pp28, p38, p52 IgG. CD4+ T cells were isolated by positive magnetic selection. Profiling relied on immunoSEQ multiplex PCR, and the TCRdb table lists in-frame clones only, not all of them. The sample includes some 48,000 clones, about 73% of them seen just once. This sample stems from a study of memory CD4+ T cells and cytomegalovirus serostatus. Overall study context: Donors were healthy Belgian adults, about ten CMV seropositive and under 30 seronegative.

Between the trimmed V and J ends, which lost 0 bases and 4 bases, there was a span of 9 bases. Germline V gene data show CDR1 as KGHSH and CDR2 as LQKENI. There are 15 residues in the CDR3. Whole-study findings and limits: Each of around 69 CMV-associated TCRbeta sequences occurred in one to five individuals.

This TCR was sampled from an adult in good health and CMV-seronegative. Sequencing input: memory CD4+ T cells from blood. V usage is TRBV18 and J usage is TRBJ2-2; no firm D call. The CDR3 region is CASSPPTTTTGELFF. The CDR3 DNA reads TGTGCCAGCTCACCACCGACGACAACCACCGGGGAGCTGTTTTTT.